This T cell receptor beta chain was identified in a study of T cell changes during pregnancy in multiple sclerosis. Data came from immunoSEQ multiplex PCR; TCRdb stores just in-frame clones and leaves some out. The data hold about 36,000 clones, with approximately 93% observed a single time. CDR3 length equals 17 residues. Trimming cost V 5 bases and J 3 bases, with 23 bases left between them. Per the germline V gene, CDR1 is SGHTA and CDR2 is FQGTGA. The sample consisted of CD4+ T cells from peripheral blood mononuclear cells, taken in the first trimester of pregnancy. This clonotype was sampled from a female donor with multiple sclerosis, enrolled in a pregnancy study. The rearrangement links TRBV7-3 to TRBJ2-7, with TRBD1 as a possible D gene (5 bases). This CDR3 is CASSLPPGPGRGYEQYF. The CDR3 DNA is TGTGCCAGCAGCCTGCCCCCCGGCCCTGGAAGGGGCTACGAGCAGTACTTC.